This TCR beta chain was recovered during a study of blood T cells in healthy people across ages. General study findings and limits: Per million T cells, the diversity of TCR beta decreased roughly linearly as age advanced.

This clonotype was seen many times. Its antigen is not identified. The J segment lost 0 bases and the V segment lost 5 bases, leaving 6 bases of the junction unmatched. The CDR3 is made up of 15 amino acids. From germline, CDR1 is MDHEN and CDR2 SYDVKM. The second PCR ran about 6 to 11 cycles with a sample-barcoded 5' primer and J-beta primers. Each CDR3 protein gets one entry after TCRdb re-called the 5' RACE reads with MiXCR. The sample comprises about 670,000 distinct CDR3 sequences, under 65% of which are singletons, and approximately 13% rests with the top ten. This sequence originates from an elderly woman in good health. The chain couples TRBV28 to TRBJ2-7; 8 bases agree with TRBD2. Source material: blood. The CDR3 loop is CASSETGTSSYEQYF. The CDR3 coding sequence is TGTGCCAGCAGTGAGACCGGGACTAGCTCCTACGAGCAGTACTTC.